One sample yielded the 30 T cell receptor beta chains listed below, sequenced in a study of Ad26.COV2.S vaccination and SARS-CoV-2 variants. The treatment was: around 19 received Ad26.COV2.S at low or high dose, single or two shots; about 5 received placebo; per-sample allocation not given. Samples analyzed were those drawn on day 63 after the first vaccine or placebo injection. The assay was immunoSEQ multiplex PCR, and TCRdb's table has in-frame clones only and misses some. The table lists some 350,000 clones, 85% to 90% of them singletons. This material consisted of peripheral blood, taken in a trial of Ad26.COV2.S vaccine versus placebo. The receptors were sampled from a person between 18 and 65 years old who received the Ad26.COV2.S COVID-19 vaccine or a placebo.

The chain carries TRBV6-5 and TRBJ2-1; maybe TRBD2 (5 bases). The V gene's germline CDR1 is MNHEY and CDR2 SVGAGI. This CDR3 comprises 14 residues. Trimming removed 7 bases at V and 7 bases at J, with 17 bases between. The CDR3 sequence is CASKLLAVGNEQFF. CDR3 DNA: TGTGCCAGCAAGTTGCTAGCCGTGGGGAATGAGCAGTTCTTC.

The chain is built from TRBV7-9 and TRBJ2-2; 11 nucleotides match TRBD1. This CDR3 has 15 amino acids. Germline V lookup: CDR1 SEHNR, CDR2 FQNEAQ (reference sequence). With 5 bases clipped from V and 7 bases from J, the junction kept 6 bases outside the gene matches. The CDR3 loop reads CASSPGQGAGGELFF. The DNA of the CDR3 is TGTGCCAGCAGCCCAGGACAGGGGGCCGGCGGGGAGCTGTTTTTT.

The J gene is TRBJ2-3, the V gene TRBV6-6, with D perhaps TRBD2 (5 bases). V was clipped by 2 bases and J by 6 bases, with 12 bases between them. The CDR3 length is 14 residues. Per germline, CDR1 MNHNY and CDR2 SVGAGI (reference sequence). The CDR3 region has the DNA TGTGCCAGCAGTTACGGAAAACTAGTGGATACGCAGTATTTT. As protein: CASSYGKLVDTQYF.

The genes are TRBV27 and TRBJ1-1; perhaps TRBD1 as D (5 bases). The germline V gene encodes CDR1 MNHEY and CDR2 SMNVEV (reference sequence). Trimming left V 3 bases short and J 4 bases short, with 9 bases between. The CDR3 has 13 residues. The CDR3 is CASSLGERTEAFF. The CDR3 nucleotides are TGTGCCAGCAGTTTGGGGGAACGCACTGAAGCTTTCTTT.

The J gene is TRBJ1-5, the V gene TRBV6-5; D gene ambiguous. The length of the CDR3 is 13 residues. V lost 7 bases and J 2 bases, leaving 9 bases between the germline ends. Germline assignment: CDR1 MNHEY and CDR2 SVGAGI. The CDR3 reads CASKRTGNQPQHF. CDR3 bases: TGTGCCAGCAAAAGGACGGGCAATCAGCCCCAGCATTTT.

The chain couples TRBV27 to TRBJ2-1; 12 nucleotides match TRBD2. Germline values: CDR1 MNHEY, CDR2 SMNVEV (reference sequence). The CDR3 is 16 residues long. The ends lost 2 bases at V and 8 bases at J; junction bases unmatched: 7. The CDR3, as DNA: TGTGCCAGCAGTTTACCGGGACTAGCGGGTATAGATGAGCAGTTCTTC. Amino acid sequence: CASSLPGLAGIDEQFF.

CDR3 residues: CASSLSGTGYGYTF. For the CDR3, the DNA is TGTGCCAGCAGCTTGTCAGGGACGGGCTATGGCTACACCTTC. The genes are TRBV5-8 and TRBJ1-2; D possibly corresponds to TRBD1 (5 bases). This CDR3 is built from 14 residues. The germline CDR1 and CDR2 sequences are SGHTS and YDEGEE. The ends were cut back, 1 base at V and 4 bases at J, with 11 bases in the middle.

The chain joins TRBV5-6 to TRBJ1-4; D remains ambiguous. Deletions cut 4 bases from V and 5 bases from J, with 15 bases between. CDR3 length equals 15 residues. Germline CDR1 is SGHDT and CDR2 is YYEEEE. CDR3 in amino acids: CASSLRLGENEKLFF. The DNA for the CDR3 is TGTGCCAGCAGCCTAAGATTGGGCGAAAATGAAAAACTGTTTTTT.

V usage is TRBV18 and J usage is TRBJ1-2, with D perhaps TRBD1 (5 bases). In germline, CDR1 is KGHSH, CDR2 LQKENI. V was clipped by 3 bases and J by 1 base, with 18 bases between them. CDR3 length: 17 amino acids. The CDR3 spells CASSPDTDGLVNYGYTF. The CDR3 nucleotides are TGTGCCAGCTCACCGGACACAGATGGTCTCGTTAACTATGGCTACACCTTC.

V is TRBV5-1 and J is TRBJ1-3; D not certain. Between the trimmed V and J ends, which lost 2 bases and 2 bases, there was a span of 14 bases. Per germline, CDR1 SGHRS and CDR2 YFSETQ. CDR3 length: 16 amino acids. The CDR3 protein is CASSLGPLGTGNTIYF. The CDR3 bases are TGCGCCAGCAGCTTAGGACCCCTGGGGACTGGAAACACCATATATTTT.

The chain employs TRBV13 and TRBJ2-1, with D unclear. Germline V gene sequence: CDR1 PRHDT, CDR2 FYEKMQ (reference sequence). The CDR3 consists of 13 residues. V lost 5 bases to trimming and J lost 3 bases, with 8 bases between them. CDR3 loop: CASSRRSYNEQFF. Written as DNA, the CDR3 is TGTGCCAGCAGCCGTAGGAGCTACAATGAGCAGTTCTTC.

CDR3: CASSFVGSMNTEAFF. The CDR3 DNA reads TGTGCCAGCAGCTTTGTGGGGAGCATGAACACTGAAGCTTTCTTT. The chain is built from TRBV7-2 and TRBJ1-1; D uncertain. Between the trimmed V and J ends, which lost 3 bases and 0 bases, there was a span of 11 bases. The CDR3 sequence is 15 residues long. Germline V gene lookup returns CDR1 SGHTA and CDR2 FQGNSA. The whole variable domain, filled in from reference TRBV7-2 and TRBJ1-1, reads GAGVSQSPSNKVTEKGKDVELRCDPISGHTALYWYRQSLGQGLEFLIYFQGNSAPDKSGLPSDRFSAERTGGSVSTLTIQRTQQEDSAVYLCASSFVGSMNTEAFFGQGTRLTVV.

This sequence joins TRBV5-1 and TRBJ1-4; tentatively, D is TRBD1 (5 bases). The CDR3 has 14 amino acids. The V gene's germline CDR1 is SGHRS and CDR2 YFSETQ. Trimming cost V 3 bases and J 1 base, with 7 bases left between them. The CDR3 DNA reads as TGCGCCAGCAGCTCGGGGGTAACTAATGAAAAACTGTTTTTT. It yields the protein CASSSGVTNEKLFF.

CDR3 protein: CASSPDRNRENTGELFF. In nucleotides, the CDR3 is TGCGCCAGCAGCCCCGACAGGAACAGGGAGAACACCGGGGAGCTGTTTTTT. This chain joins TRBV4-3 and TRBJ2-2; the D gene is possibly TRBD1 (6 bases). Trimming took off 4 bases at V and 1 base at J, with 16 bases between the two ends. In germline, CDR1 is LGHNA, CDR2 YSLEER. The CDR3 is made up of 17 amino acids.

The chain couples TRBV29-1 to TRBJ2-7, with TRBD1 matching 8 bases. Per the germline V gene, CDR1 is SQVTM and CDR2 is ANQGSEA. CDR3 size: 14 residues. The junction had 6 bases not matched to a gene; V was cut back by 2 bases and J by 3 bases. CDR3: CSVELRQGIYEQYF. CDR3 nucleotide sequence: TGCAGCGTTGAACTCCGACAGGGGATCTACGAGCAGTACTTC.

The chain combines TRBV29-1 with TRBJ1-2; D not resolved. The V and J ends lost 7 bases and 1 base respectively, with 13 bases between them. CDR1 and CDR2 (germline): SQVTM, ANQGSEA. This CDR3 contains 13 residues. Written as DNA, the CDR3 is TGCAGCGCCCGCGACGGACTTAACTATGGCTACACCTTC. Encoded protein: CSARDGLNYGYTF.

The chain uses TRBV4-1 and TRBJ1-1; D is uncertain. Trimming left V 7 bases short and J 2 bases short, with 11 bases between. The CDR3 spans 13 residues. Germline assignment: CDR1 MGHRA and CDR2 YSYEKL. DNA for the CDR3: TGCGCCAGCACCCGGACGGACAACACTGAAGCTTTCTTT. It encodes CASTRTDNTEAFF.

This chain connects TRBV4-1 to TRBJ2-5; 8 bases fit TRBD1. CDR1 and CDR2 (germline): MGHRA, YSYEKL. The CDR3 contains 13 residues. Trimming at V came to 4 bases and at J to 5 bases, leaving 3 bases not matched to a gene. CDR3 coding DNA: TGCGCCAGCAGCCTGGACAGGGTGGAGACCCAGTACTTC. Protein: CASSLDRVETQYF.

V is TRBV24-1 and J is TRBJ2-3; no clear D gene. Germline V CDR1 and CDR2: KGHDR, SFDVKD. This CDR3 is built from 13 residues. Trimming cost V 4 bases and J 2 bases, with 6 bases left between them. CDR3 in amino acids: CATSDMITDTQYF. The CDR3, as DNA: TGTGCCACCAGTGACATGATCACAGATACGCAGTATTTT.

The chain couples TRBV2 to TRBJ2-6; D unresolved. CDR1 is SNHLY and CDR2 is FYNNEI in the germline V gene. V was trimmed by 8 bases and J by 4 bases, leaving 9 bases between them. The CDR3 spans 13 residues. This CDR3 reads CASGLLGANVLTF. Written as DNA, the CDR3 is TGTGCCAGCGGATTACTGGGGGCCAACGTCCTGACTTTC.

The V and J genes are TRBV9 and TRBJ1-2, with TRBD1 matching 9 bases. Germline loops: CDR1 SGDLS, CDR2 YYNGEE. J lost 5 bases, V lost 3 bases, and 8 bases had no gene match. This CDR3 region has 15 residues. DNA of the CDR3: TGTGCCAGCAGCGCCGGACAGGGGCTGACTTATGGCTACACCTTC. Translating it yields CASSAGQGLTYGYTF.

This clone has only a few counts. The chain carries TRBV7-8 and TRBJ2-1, with D possibly matching TRBD2 (7 bases). The CDR3 is made up of 16 amino acids. The V end was cut by 4 bases, the J end by 4 bases, with 17 bases between. Germline V gene lookup returns CDR1 SGHVS and CDR2 FQNEAQ. CDR3 sequence (DNA): TGTGCCAGCAGCTGGGGGCGGGGGACTGCTTACAATGAGCAGTTCTTC. Residues: CASSWGRGTAYNEQFF.

V usage is TRBV18 and J usage is TRBJ2-4, with D possibly being TRBD2 (5 bases). The V end was cut by 3 bases, the J end by 9 bases, with 18 bases between. Germline V gene data show CDR1 as KGHSH and CDR2 as LQKENI. The CDR3 consists of 15 residues. The CDR3 protein is CASSPRLEGGSIQYF. As DNA, the CDR3 is TGTGCCAGCTCACCGCGGCTCGAGGGCGGATCCATTCAGTACTTC.

This sequence joins TRBV19 and TRBJ1-1; a possible D gene is TRBD1 (6 bases). Germline V gives CDR1 LNHDA, CDR2 SQIVND (reference sequence). V lost 1 base to trimming and J lost 4 bases, with 10 bases between them. This CDR3 is 14 amino acids long. CDR3 coding DNA: TGTGCCAGTAGTATAGGTACAGGGCCCACTGAAGCTTTCTTT. It specifies CASSIGTGPTEAFF. Full variable domain (missing parts from reference TRBV19 and TRBJ1-1): DGGITQSPKYLFRKEGQNVTLSCEQNLNHDAMYWYRQDPGQGLRLIYYSQIVNDFQKGDIAEGYSVSREKKESFPLTVTSAQKNPTAFYLCASSIGTGPTEAFFGQGTRLTVV.

This chain joins TRBV6-2 or TRBV6-3 and TRBJ2-1, with 8 positions matching TRBD1. The CDR3 totals 14 residues. Trimming cost V 2 bases and J 8 bases; bases outside gene matches: 5. Germline-derived CDR1 and CDR2 are MNHEY and SVGEGT. The CDR3 spells CASSYQGAVDEQFF. The CDR3 DNA follows: TGTGCCAGCAGTTACCAGGGGGCTGTGGATGAGCAGTTCTTC.

A remark on this clone: Other DNA variants within this sample encode the same CDR3. The rearrangement uses TRBV12-3 or TRBV12-4 and TRBJ1-1, with unresolved D. Trimming shortened V by 3 bases and J by 1 base, and 3 bases separated the two germline ends. This CDR3 has 12 amino acids. CDR3 coding DNA: TGTGCCAGCAGTTTTGGGAACACTGAAGCTTTCTTT. Residues: CASSFGNTEAFF.

The chain couples TRBV9 to TRBJ2-2; D tentatively fits TRBD1 or TRBD2 (5 bases each). In germline, CDR1 is SGDLS, CDR2 YYNGEE. V was pared by 0 bases and J by 4 bases, with 16 bases between. The CDR3 extends over 17 amino acids. CDR3 sequence (DNA): TGTGCCAGCAGCGTAGAATTATGGGGGTTGGGCACCGGGGAGCTGTTTTTT. It translates to CASSVELWGLGTGELFF.

The rearrangement uses TRBV9 and TRBJ2-6; D uncertain. The CDR3 loop spans 16 amino acids. V shed 0 bases and J shed 2 bases, with 9 bases lying between them. CDR1 is SGDLS, CDR2 YYNGEE, per germline. The CDR3 is CASSVGSPPGANVLTF. In nucleotides, the CDR3 is TGTGCCAGCAGCGTAGGCTCCCCGCCTGGGGCCAACGTCCTGACTTTC. The full variable domain, rest sourced from reference TRBV9 and TRBJ2-6, is DSGVTQTPKHLITATGQRVTLRCSPRSGDLSVYWYQQSLDQGLQFLIQYYNGEERAKGNILERFSAQQFPDLHSELNLSSLELGDSALYFCASSVGSPPGANVLTFGAGSRLTVL.

The V call is TRBV19, the J call TRBJ2-2; 8 bases match TRBD1. Trimming cost V 4 bases and J 3 bases; bases outside gene matches: 13. Germline V lookup: CDR1 LNHDA, CDR2 SQIVND (reference sequence). CDR3 length: 18 residues. The CDR3 is CASSKPAGGRRDTGELFF. The CDR3 DNA follows: TGTGCCAGTAGTAAACCGGCAGGGGGCAGACGGGACACCGGGGAGCTGTTTTTT.

This clone was seen only once. This chain links TRBV7-2 with TRBJ2-5; no firm D call. CDR1 is SGHTA, CDR2 FQGNSA, per germline. Trimming removed 1 base at V and 2 bases at J, with 8 bases between. This CDR3 contains 14 residues. The CDR3 DNA sequence: TGTGCCAGCAGCTTAGGACCTCAACAAGAGACCCAGTACTTC. This encodes CASSLGPQQETQYF.